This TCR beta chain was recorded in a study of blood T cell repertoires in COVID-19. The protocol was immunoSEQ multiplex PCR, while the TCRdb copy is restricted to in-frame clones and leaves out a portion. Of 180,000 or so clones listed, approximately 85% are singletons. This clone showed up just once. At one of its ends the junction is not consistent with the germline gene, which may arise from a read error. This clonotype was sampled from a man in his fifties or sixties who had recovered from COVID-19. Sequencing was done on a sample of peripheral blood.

CDR3 sequence reads: CASSFRTGTEQYF. In DNA form, the CDR3 reads TGTGCTAGCAGCTTCCGGACAGGGACCGAGCAGTACTTC. The V call is TRBV7-7, the J call TRBJ2-7; 8 positions agree with TRBD1. CDR1 is SSHAT, CDR2 FNYEAQ, per germline (reference sequence). The CDR3 loop spans 13 amino acids. Looking up the rest from reference TRBV7-7 and TRBJ2-7 gives the full variable domain: GAGVSQSPRYKVTKRGQDVTLRCDPISSHATLYWYQQALGQGPEFLTYFNYEAQPDKSGLPSDRFSAERPEGSISTLTIQRTEQRDSAMYRCASSFRTGTEQYFGPGTRLTVT.